This T cell receptor beta chain came from a study of cytomegalovirus exposure and HLA in healthy donors. Study-wide context: Of the donors genotyped, several hundred in all, 65% to 90% fell in the Caucasian-associated ancestry cluster.

Regarding the study as a whole: Versus the approximately 700-donor mean, an Asian-associated ancestry cluster reportedly showed fewer N-insertions in a later analysis. There were some V segments, including TRBV6-2 and TRBV6-3, excluded as indistinguishable.

PCR employed 60 Vbeta and 13 Jbeta primers. This table comes from immunoSEQ multiplex PCR, and its TCRdb copy is limited to in-frame clones, with some not included. The sample records around 280,000 clones, 85% to 90% being singletons. The CDR3 covers 15 residues. Trimming removed 4 bases from V and 4 bases from J; junction bases left unmatched: 9. The V gene's germline CDR1 is MNHEY and CDR2 SVGAGI. Donors had nominal health at sampling but likely had unrecorded immune exposures. Concerning this clone: As yet, its antigen is unknown.

The J gene is TRBJ1-1, the V gene TRBV6-5; the match to TRBD1 covers 7 bases. The sequenced material came from PBMCs. The clonotype originates from a young woman in good health and CMV-seronegative. CDR3: CASSFRGLSSTEAFF. The CDR3 DNA reads as TGTGCCAGCAGTTTTAGGGGGCTGTCCTCCACTGAAGCTTTCTTT.